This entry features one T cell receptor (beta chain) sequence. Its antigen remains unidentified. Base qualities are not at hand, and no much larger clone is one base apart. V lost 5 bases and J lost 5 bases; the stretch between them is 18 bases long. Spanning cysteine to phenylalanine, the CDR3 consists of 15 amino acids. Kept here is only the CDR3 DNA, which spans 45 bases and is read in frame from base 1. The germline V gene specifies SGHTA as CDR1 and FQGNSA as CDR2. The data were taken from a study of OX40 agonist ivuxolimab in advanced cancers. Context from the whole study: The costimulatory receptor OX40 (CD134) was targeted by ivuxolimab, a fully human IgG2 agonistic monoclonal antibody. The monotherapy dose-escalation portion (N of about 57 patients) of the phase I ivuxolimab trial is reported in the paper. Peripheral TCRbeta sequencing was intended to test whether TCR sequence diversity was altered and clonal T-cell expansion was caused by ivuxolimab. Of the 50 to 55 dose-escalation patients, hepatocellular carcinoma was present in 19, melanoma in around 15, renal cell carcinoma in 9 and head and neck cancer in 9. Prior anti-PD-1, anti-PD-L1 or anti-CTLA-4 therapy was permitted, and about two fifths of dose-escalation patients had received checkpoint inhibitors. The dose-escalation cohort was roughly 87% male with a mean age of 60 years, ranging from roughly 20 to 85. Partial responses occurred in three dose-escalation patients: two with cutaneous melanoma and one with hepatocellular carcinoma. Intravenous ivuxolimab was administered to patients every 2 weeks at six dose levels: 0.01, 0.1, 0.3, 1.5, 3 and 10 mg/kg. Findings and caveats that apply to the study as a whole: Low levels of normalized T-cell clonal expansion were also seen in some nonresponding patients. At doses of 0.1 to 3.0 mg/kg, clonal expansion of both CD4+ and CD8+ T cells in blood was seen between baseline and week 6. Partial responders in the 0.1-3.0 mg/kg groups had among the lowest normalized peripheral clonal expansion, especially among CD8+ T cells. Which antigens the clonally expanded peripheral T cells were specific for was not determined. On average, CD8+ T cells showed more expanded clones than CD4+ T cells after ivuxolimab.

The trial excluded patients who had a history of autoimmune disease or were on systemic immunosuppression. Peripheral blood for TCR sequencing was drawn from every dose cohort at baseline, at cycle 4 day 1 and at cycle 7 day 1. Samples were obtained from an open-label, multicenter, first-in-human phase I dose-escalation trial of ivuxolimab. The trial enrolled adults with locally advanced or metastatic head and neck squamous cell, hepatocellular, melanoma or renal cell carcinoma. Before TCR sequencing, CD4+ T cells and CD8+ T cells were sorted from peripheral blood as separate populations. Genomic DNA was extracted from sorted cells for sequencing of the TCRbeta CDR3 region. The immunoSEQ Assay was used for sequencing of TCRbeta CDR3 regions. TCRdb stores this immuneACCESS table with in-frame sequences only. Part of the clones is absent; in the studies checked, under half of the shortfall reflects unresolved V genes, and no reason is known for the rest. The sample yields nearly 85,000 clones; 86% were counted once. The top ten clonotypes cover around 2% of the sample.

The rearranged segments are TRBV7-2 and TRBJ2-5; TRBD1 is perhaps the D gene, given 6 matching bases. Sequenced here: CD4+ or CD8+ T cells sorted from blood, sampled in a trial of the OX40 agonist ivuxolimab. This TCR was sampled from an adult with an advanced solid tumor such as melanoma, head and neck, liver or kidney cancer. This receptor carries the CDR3 CASSLDSHVSETQYF. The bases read TGTGCCAGCAGCCTGGACAGTCACGTCTCGGAGACCCAGTACTTC.